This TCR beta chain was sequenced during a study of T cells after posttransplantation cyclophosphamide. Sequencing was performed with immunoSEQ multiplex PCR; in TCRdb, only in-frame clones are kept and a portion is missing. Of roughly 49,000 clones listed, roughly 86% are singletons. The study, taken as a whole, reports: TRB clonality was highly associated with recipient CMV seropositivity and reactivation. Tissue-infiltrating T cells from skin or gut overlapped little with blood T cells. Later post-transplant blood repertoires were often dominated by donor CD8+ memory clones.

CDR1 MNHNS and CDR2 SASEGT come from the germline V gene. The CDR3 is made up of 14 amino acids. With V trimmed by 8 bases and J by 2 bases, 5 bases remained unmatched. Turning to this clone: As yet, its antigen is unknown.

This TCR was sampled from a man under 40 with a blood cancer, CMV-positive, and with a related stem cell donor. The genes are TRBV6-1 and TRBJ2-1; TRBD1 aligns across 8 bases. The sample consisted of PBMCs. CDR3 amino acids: CASGQGPPYNEQFF. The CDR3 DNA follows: TGTGCCAGCGGACAGGGCCCACCCTACAATGAGCAGTTCTTC.